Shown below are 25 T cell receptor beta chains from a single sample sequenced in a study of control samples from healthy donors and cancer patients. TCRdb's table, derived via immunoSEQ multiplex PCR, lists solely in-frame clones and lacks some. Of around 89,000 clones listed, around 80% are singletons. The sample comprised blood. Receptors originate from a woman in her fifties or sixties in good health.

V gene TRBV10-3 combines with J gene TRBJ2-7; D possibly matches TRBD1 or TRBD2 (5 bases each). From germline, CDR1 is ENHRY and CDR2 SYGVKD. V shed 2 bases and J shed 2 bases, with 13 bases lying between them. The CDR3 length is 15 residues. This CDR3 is CAISETGAPTYEQYF. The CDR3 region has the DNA TGTGCCATCAGTGAGACCGGGGCCCCCACCTACGAGCAGTACTTC.

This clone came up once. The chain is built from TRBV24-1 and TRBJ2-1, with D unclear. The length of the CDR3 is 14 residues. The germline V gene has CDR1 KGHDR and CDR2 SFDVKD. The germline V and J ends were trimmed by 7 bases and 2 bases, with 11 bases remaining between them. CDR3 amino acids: CATSVGIPYNEQFF. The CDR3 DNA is TGTGCCACCAGCGTAGGAATCCCCTACAATGAGCAGTTCTTC.

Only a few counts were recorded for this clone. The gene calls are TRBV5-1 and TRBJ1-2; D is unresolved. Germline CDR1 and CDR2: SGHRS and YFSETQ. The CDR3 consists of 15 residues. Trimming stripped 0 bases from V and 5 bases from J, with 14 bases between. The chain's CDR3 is CASSLADGERYGYTF. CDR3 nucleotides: TGCGCCAGCAGCTTGGCCGACGGAGAACGGTATGGCTACACCTTC. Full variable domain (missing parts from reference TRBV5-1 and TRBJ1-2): KAGVTQTPRYLIKTRGQQVTLSCSPISGHRSVSWYQQTPGQGLQFLFEYFSETQRNKGNFPGRFSGRQFSNSRSEMNVSTLELGDSALYLCASSLADGERYGYTFGSGTRLTVV.

As DNA, the CDR3 is TGTGCCAGCGGACTAGCGGCCGGGACATATACGCAGTATTTT. This translates into CASGLAAGTYTQYF. The V call is TRBV3-1 (or the pseudogene TRBV3-2), the J call TRBJ2-3, with TRBD2 matching over 10 bases. The CDR3 is 14 residues long. Germline V gene lookup returns CDR1 LGHDT and CDR2 YNNKEL (reference sequence). V trimming: 8 bases; J trimming: 7 bases; junction bases outside the gene matches: 9.

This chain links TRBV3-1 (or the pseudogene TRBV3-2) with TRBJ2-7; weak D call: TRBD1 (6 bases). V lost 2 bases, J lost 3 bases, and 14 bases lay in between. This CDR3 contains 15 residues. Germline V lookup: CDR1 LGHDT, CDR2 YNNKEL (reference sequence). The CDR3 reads CASSQTGHGGYEQYF. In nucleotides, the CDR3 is TGTGCCAGCAGCCAAACAGGGCATGGGGGCTACGAGCAGTACTTC.

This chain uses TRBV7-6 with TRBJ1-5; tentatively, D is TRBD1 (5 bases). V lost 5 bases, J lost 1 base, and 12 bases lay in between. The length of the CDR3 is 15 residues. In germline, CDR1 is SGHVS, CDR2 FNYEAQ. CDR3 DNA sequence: TGTGCCAGCAGCGCCCAGGAGGGGAGCAATCAGCCCCAGCATTTT. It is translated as CASSAQEGSNQPQHF.

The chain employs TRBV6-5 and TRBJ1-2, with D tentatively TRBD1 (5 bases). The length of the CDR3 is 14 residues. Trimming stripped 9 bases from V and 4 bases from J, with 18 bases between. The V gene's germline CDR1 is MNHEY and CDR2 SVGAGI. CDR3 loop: CASSPPGTFYGYTF. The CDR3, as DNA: TGTGCCAGTTCACCACCTGGGACCTTCTATGGCTACACCTTC.

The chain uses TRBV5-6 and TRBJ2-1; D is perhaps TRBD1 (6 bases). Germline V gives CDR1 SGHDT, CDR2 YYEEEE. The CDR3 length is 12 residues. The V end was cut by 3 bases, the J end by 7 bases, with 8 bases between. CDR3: CASSSGQNEQFF. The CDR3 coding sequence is TGTGCCAGCAGCTCCGGACAGAATGAGCAGTTCTTC.

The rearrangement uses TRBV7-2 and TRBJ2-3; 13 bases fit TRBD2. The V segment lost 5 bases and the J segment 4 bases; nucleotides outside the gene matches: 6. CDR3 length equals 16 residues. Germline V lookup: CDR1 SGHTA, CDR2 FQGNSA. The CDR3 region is CASSGGTSGVPDTQYF. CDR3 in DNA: TGTGCCAGCAGCGGCGGGACTAGCGGGGTGCCAGATACGCAGTATTTT.

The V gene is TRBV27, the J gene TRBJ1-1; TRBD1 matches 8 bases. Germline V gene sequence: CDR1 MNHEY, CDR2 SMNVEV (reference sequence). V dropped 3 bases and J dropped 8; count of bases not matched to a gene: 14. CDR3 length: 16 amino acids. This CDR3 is CASSFLAGQGAREAFF. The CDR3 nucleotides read TGTGCCAGCAGTTTCCTTGCTGGGCAGGGGGCTAGGGAAGCTTTCTTT.

CDR3 sequence: CASSSTTSGANVLTF. The CDR3 DNA is TGCGCCAGCAGCTCCACCACTTCTGGGGCCAACGTCCTGACTTTC. The chain combines TRBV5-1 with TRBJ2-6, with D unclear. Trimming removed 3 bases at V and 1 base at J, with 8 bases between. Germline CDR1 reads SGHRS; CDR2 reads YFSETQ. The CDR3 contains 15 residues.

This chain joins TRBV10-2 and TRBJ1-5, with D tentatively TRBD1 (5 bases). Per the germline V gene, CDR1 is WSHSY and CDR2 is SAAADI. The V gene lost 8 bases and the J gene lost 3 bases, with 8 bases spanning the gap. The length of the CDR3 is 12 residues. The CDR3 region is CASWGPNQPQHF. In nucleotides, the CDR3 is TGCGCCAGCTGGGGACCCAATCAGCCCCAGCATTTT.

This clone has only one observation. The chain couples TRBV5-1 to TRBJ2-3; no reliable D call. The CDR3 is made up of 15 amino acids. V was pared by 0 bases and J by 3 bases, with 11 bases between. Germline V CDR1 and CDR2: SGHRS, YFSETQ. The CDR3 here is CASSLATLATDTQYF. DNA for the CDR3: TGCGCCAGCAGCTTGGCCACATTGGCGACAGATACGCAGTATTTT.

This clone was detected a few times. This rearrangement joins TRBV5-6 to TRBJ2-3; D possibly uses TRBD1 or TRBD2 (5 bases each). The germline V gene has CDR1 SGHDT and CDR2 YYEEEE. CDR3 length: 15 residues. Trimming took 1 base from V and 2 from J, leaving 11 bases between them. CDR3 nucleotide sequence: TGTGCCAGCAGCTTGAGTCCGGGACCCACAGATACGCAGTATTTT. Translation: CASSLSPGPTDTQYF.

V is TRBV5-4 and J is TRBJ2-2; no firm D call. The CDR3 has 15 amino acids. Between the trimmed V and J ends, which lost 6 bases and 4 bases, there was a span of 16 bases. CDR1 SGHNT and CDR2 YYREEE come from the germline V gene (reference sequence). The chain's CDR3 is CASTQWPPPTGELFF. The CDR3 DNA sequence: TGTGCCAGCACCCAATGGCCACCCCCCACCGGGGAGCTGTTTTTT.

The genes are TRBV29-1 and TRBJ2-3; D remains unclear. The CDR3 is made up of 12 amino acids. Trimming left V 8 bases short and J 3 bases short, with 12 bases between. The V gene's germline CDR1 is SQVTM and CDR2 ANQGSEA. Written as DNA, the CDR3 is TGCAGCACGACGATAGAGACAGATACGCAGTATTTT. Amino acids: CSTTIETDTQYF.

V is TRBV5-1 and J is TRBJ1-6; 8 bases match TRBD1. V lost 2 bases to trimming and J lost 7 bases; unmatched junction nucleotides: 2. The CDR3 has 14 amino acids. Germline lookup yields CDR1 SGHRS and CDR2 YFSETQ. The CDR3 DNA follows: TGCGCCAGCAGCTTACAGGGGGGGAATTCACCCCTCCACTTT. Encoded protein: CASSLQGGNSPLHF.

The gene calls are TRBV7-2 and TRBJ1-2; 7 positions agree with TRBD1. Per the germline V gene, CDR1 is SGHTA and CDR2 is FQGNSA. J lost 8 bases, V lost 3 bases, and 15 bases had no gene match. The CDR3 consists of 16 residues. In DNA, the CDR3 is TGTGCCAGCAGCTTGGGGGGACAGTCGACGGCGGGCGGCTACACCTTC. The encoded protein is CASSLGGQSTAGGYTF.

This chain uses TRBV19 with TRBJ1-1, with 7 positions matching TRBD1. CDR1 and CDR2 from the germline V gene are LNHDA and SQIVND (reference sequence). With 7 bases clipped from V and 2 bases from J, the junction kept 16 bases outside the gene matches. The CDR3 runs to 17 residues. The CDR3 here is CASIKGTALVDNTEAFF. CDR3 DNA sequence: TGTGCCAGTATAAAGGGGACAGCCTTAGTAGACAACACTGAAGCTTTCTTT.

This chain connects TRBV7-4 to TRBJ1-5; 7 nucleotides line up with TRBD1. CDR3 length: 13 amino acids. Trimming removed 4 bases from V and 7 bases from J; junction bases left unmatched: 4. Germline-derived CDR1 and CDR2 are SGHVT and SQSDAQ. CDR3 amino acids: CASSYPGQQPQHF. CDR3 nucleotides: TGTGCCAGCAGCTATCCGGGACAGCAGCCCCAGCATTTT.

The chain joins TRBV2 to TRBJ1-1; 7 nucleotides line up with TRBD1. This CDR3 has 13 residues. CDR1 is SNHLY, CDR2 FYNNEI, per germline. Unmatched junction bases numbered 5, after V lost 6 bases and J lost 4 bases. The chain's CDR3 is CASRITGVTEAFF. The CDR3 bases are TGTGCCAGCAGAATTACAGGGGTCACTGAAGCTTTCTTT.

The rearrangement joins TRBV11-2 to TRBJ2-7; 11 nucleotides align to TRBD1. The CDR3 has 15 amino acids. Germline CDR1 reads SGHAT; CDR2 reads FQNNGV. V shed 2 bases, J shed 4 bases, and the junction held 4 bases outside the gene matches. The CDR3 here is CASSLTGTGGYEQYF. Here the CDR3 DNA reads TGTGCCAGCAGCTTAACCGGGACAGGGGGATACGAGCAGTACTTC.

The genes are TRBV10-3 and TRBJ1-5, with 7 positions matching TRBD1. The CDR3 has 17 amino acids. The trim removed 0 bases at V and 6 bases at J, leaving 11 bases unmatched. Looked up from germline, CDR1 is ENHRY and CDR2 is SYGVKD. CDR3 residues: CAISESMPGGGGQPQHF. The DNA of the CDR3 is TGTGCCATCAGTGAGTCGATGCCAGGGGGAGGAGGTCAGCCCCAGCATTTT.

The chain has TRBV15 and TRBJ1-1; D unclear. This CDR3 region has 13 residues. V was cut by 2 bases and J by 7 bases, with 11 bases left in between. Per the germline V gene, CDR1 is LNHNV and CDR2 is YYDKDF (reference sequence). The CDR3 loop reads CATSRRTDLEAFF. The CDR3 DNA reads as TGTGCCACCAGCAGACGTACAGACCTTGAAGCTTTCTTT.

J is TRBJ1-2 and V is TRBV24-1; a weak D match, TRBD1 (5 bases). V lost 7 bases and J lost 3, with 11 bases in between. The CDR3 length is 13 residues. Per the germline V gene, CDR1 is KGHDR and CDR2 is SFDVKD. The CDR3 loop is CATSWDRDYGYTF. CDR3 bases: TGTGCCACCAGCTGGGACCGCGACTATGGCTACACCTTC.